This T cell receptor (beta chain) was documented in a study of siplizumab effects on memory and regulatory T cells (dated by TCRdb to about 2019). The study in broad terms: The effect of the anti-CD2 antibody siplizumab on alloreactive T-cell subsets was examined in allogeneic mixed lymphocyte reactions constructed from human PBMCs. Broader findings and caveats from the paper: For roughly 80-97% of proliferating CD4+ or CD8+ clones, no naive or memory phenotype could be assigned. The cumulative frequency of alloreactive sequences that could be traced back to unstimulated CD4+ memory T cells was significantly reduced by siplizumab. Unstimulated naive T cells appeared to be more diverse than memory T cells, and naive cells seemed to make a substantial contribution to the alloresponse. Whether proliferating Tregs from siplizumab cultures were suppressive was not functionally confirmed. Among mappable alloreactive CD4+ clones, an average Treg-derived fraction of less than 70% was observed with siplizumab, compared with 25% to 30% in control reactions. Because sequences below about 10^-5 frequency were poorly captured, only a minor fraction of alloreactive clones could be mapped to unstimulated subsets.

Additional sequencing covered unstimulated subsets from a few donor pairs, namely CD8+ effector memory, CD4+ naive, CD8+ TEMRA, CD4+ memory and CD8+ naive. Sorted unstimulated T cells and proliferating T cells recovered from mixed lymphocyte reactions were subjected to TCRbeta CDR3 sequencing. Fresh whole blood from ten HLA-typed healthy donors served as the source for isolating PBMCs. The library was built by means of the immunoSEQ multiplex PCR assay. The deep sequencing platform assayed about 10^5 TCR templates per sample. Genomic DNA extracted from sorted T cells was used for TCRbeta CDR3 sequencing. Regarding the original processing steps: The R programming language was used for the clonal analysis of the TCRbeta CDR3 data. Comparing unstimulated samples against CFSE-low samples taken after the reaction was how alloreactive CD4+ and CD8+ clones were defined. Regulatory or non-regulatory origin of alloreactive CD4+ clones was assigned by matching sequences to the sorted unstimulated Treg and non-Treg repertoires. Drawn from immuneACCESS, this table holds only the in-frame rearrangements with V and J called that TCRdb kept. Clones are partly lost; checked studies trace under half to an unresolved V gene and leave the rest unexplained. V, J and clone size derive from that table, while D and trimming were established from the DNA sequence. In all, the sample holds some 100,000 clones, and approximately 97% of those were seen once. Of the sample, 0.025% to 0.035% is held by the ten largest clones.

V is pared back by 4 bases and J by 7 bases, with 10 bases lying between the germline termini. The germline V gene sets CDR1 to MDHEN and CDR2 to SYDVKM. Measured from the cysteine to the phenylalanine, the CDR3 is 12 residues long. Only the CDR3 region is kept as DNA, spanning 36 bases read in frame from base 1. This clone was picked up one time. This receptor's antigen is unknown. Base qualities are not provided; no much larger clone lies one nucleotide away. The sequenced material came from naive CD4+ T cells sorted from blood. The cell subset or site label, as the study defines it: unstimulated naive T cells. The chain is assembled from TRBV28 and TRBJ1-2; no D segment can be confidently identified. The TCR comes from a human donor in good health. The DNA sequence is TGTGCCAGCAGTTGGATCGGGTTTGGCTACACCTTC. It is translated as CASSWIGFGYTF.